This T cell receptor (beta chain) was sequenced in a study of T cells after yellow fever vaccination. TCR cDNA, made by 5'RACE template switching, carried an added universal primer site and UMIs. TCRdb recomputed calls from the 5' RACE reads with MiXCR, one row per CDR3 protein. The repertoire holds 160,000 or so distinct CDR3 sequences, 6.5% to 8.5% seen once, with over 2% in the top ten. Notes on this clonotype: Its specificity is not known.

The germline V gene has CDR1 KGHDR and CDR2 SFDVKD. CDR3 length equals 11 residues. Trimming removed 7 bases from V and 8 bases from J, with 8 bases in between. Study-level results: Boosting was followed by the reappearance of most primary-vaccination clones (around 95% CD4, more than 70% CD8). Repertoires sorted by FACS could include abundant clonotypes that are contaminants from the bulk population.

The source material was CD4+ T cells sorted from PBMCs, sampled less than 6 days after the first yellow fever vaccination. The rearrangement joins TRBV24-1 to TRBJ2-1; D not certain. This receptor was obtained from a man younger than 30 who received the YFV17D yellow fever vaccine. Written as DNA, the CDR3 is TGTGCCACCAGCGATATCCATGAGCAGTTCTTC. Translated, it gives CATSDIHEQFF.